This record covers a single T cell receptor (beta chain). Its antigen remains unknown. These data are taken from a study of graft-versus-host responses after intestinal transplantation. The assay was immunoSEQ multiplex PCR, and TCRdb's table has in-frame clones only and misses some. The sample carries 80,000 to 100,000 clones, approximately 90% recorded once. The germline gives CDR1 GTSNPN, CDR2 SVGIG (reference sequence). The CDR3 has 17 amino acids. Trimming at V came to 0 bases and at J to 4 bases, leaving 11 bases not matched to a gene. The clonotype was recovered from a human donor who received an intestinal transplant. V and J are TRBV30 and TRBJ1-2, with 10 bases fitting TRBD1. This sample comprised unstimulated CD4+ T cells sorted from spleen or lymph node cells, obtained before intestinal transplant. The CDR3 spells CAWSVLDRGSIGYGYTF. The CDR3 DNA is TGTGCCTGGAGTGTATTGGACAGGGGGTCGATCGGCTATGGCTACACCTTC.